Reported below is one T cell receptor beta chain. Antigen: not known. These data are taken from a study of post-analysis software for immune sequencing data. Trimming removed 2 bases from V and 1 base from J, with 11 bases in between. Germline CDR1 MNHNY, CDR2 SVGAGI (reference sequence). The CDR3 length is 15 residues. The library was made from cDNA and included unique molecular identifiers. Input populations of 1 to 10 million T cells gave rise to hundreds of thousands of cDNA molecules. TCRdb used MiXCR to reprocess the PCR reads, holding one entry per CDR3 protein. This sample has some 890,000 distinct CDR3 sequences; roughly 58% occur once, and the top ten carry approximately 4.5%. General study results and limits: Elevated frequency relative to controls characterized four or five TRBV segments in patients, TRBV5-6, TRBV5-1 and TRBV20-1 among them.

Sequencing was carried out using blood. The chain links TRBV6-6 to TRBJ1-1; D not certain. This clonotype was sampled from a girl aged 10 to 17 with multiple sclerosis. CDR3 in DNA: TGTGCCAGCAGTTACAAACTTTCACCGAACACTGAAGCTTTCTTT. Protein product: CASSYKLSPNTEAFF.